This TCR beta chain was identified in a study of siplizumab effects on memory and regulatory T cells. Notes on the study in general: Naive T cells appeared more diverse than memory cells and seemed to be major alloresponse contributors.

Per-sample assaying covered roughly 10^5 TCR templates. Profiled with immunoSEQ multiplex PCR; TCRdb holds only in-frame clones, not every one. The profile shows tens of thousands of clones, under 95% of them singletons. This clone was detected once. The antigen is undetermined. The receptor was isolated from a human donor in good health. Sequencing was carried out using CD8+ T cells sorted from blood.

CDR3 in amino acids: CASSLWGSGNTIYF. Here the CDR3 DNA reads TGCGCCAGCAGCTTGTGGGGCTCTGGAAACACCATATATTTT. V gene TRBV5-1 combines with J gene TRBJ1-3, with unresolved D. The V gene's germline CDR1 is SGHRS and CDR2 YFSETQ. The CDR3 is 14 residues long. V lost 1 base and J 0 bases, leaving 5 bases between the germline ends.